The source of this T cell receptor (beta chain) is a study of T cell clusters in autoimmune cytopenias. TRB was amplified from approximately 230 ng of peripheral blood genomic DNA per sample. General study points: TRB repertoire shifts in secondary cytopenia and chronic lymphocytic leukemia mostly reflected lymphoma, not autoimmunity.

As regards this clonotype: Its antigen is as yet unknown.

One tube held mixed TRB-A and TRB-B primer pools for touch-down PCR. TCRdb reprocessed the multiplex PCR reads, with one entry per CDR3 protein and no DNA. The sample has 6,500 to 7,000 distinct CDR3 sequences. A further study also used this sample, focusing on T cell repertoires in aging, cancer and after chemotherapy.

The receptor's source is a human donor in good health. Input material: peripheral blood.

CDR3 loop: CASSLDVDTQYF. V usage is TRBV5-4 and J usage is TRBJ2-3. Germline CDR1 is SGHNT and CDR2 is YYREEE (reference sequence). This CDR3 is built from 12 residues.